These 32 T cell receptor beta chains share one sample of origin, sequenced in a study of T cell responses to AZD1222 COVID-19 vaccine. The repertoire was sequenced with immunoSEQ multiplex PCR; TCRdb's copy has only in-frame clones and lacks some. The table shows 35,000 to 55,000 clones, with around four fifths occurring only once. The starting material was peripheral blood, obtained 28 days after the second dose of the MenACWY control vaccine. The receptor set was obtained from an adult who received the MenACWY meningococcal vaccine as a control.

The chain couples TRBV5-6 to TRBJ2-7, with 12 nucleotides matching TRBD1. With 4 bases clipped from V and 6 bases from J, the junction kept 14 bases outside the gene matches. CDR1 and CDR2 from the germline V gene are SGHDT and YYEEEE. CDR3 length: 17 amino acids. CDR3 sequence reads: CASSPLRGQGARVEQYV. The CDR3 DNA reads as TGTGCCAGCAGCCCCCTCCGGGGACAGGGGGCTCGGGTCGAGCAGTACGTC.

This clone was counted only a few times. This chain links TRBV11-2 with TRBJ2-5; 10 bases agree with TRBD2. This CDR3 has 14 residues. The V gene end was trimmed by 5 bases and the J gene end by 2 bases; junction bases not matched to a gene: 2. The V gene's germline CDR1 is SGHAT and CDR2 FQNNGV. The CDR3 is CASSRSGGQETQYF. The CDR3 DNA reads TGTGCCAGCAGCCGTAGCGGGGGGCAAGAGACCCAGTACTTC.

The chain joins TRBV20-1 to TRBJ1-1, with D unresolved. Trimming took 5 bases from V and 4 from J, leaving 5 bases between them. Germline assignment: CDR1 DFQATT and CDR2 SNEGSKA (reference sequence). The length of the CDR3 is 10 residues. The CDR3 nucleotides read TGCAGTGCTTGGGGCACTGAAGCTTTCTTT. Amino acids: CSAWGTEAFF.

J is TRBJ1-5 and V is TRBV19, with unresolved D. Per germline, CDR1 LNHDA and CDR2 SQIVND (reference sequence). The CDR3 runs 16 residues. V lost 0 bases and J lost 6, with 15 bases in between. CDR3 amino acids: CASSIDLAGFSQPQHF. For the CDR3, the DNA is TGTGCCAGTAGTATAGACTTGGCAGGTTTTAGTCAGCCCCAGCATTTT.

V is TRBV14 and J is TRBJ2-6; 8 bases map to TRBD1. CDR3 length: 19 amino acids. The junction had 11 bases not matched to a gene; V was cut back by 2 bases and J by 2 bases. Germline values: CDR1 SGHDN, CDR2 FVKESK. CDR3 coding DNA: TGTGCCAGCAGCCAAAGAACAGGGGGGAAGGGAACTGGGGCCAACGTCCTGACTTTC. It translates to CASSQRTGGKGTGANVLTF.

The chain uses TRBV7-9 and TRBJ1-5; 9 nucleotides line up with TRBD1. This CDR3 contains 15 residues. Germline values: CDR1 SEHNR, CDR2 FQNEAQ (reference sequence). V trimming: 3 bases; J trimming: 7 bases; junction bases outside the gene matches: 7. The CDR3 loop is CASSLGTGKGQPQHF. The CDR3 region has the DNA TGTGCCAGCAGCTTGGGGACAGGGAAAGGACAGCCCCAGCATTTT. The full variable domain, in which reference TRBV7-9 and TRBJ1-5 provide the parts outside the CDR3, is DTGVSQNPRHKITKRGQNVTFRCDPISEHNRLYWYRQTLGQGPEFLTYFQNEAQLEKSRLLSDRFSAERPKGSFSTLEIQRTEQGDSAMYLCASSLGTGKGQPQHFGDGTRLSIL.

The V gene is TRBV10-1, the J gene TRBJ2-1, with TRBD1 matching over 11 bases. The CDR3 sequence is 17 residues long. Looked up from germline, CDR1 is WNHNN and CDR2 is SYGVQD (reference sequence). Losses at the gene ends were 4 bases for V and 2 bases for J; bases not matched to a gene: 7. CDR3 protein: CASSAYGQGATYNEQFF. CDR3 in DNA: TGCGCCAGCAGTGCCTATGGACAGGGGGCAACCTACAATGAGCAGTTCTTC.

This chain connects TRBV19 to TRBJ1-1; D remains ambiguous. Germline V gene data show CDR1 as LNHDA and CDR2 as SQIVND (reference sequence). Trimming took off 3 bases at V and 5 bases at J, with 13 bases between the two ends. There are 14 residues in the CDR3. CDR3 coding DNA: TGTGCCAGTAGTATTAACATGGGAGTAACTGAAGCTTTCTTT. This codes for CASSINMGVTEAFF.

The CDR3 loop is CASSYTGTSGSNEQFF. In DNA form, the CDR3 reads TGTGCCAGCAGTTACACCGGGACTAGCGGGAGTAATGAGCAGTTCTTC. The genes are TRBV6-5 and TRBJ2-1; 14 bases line up with TRBD2. CDR1 MNHEY and CDR2 SVGAGI come from the germline V gene. Trimming removed 2 bases from V and 7 bases from J; junction bases left unmatched: 4. This CDR3 is 16 amino acids long.

V gene TRBV5-6 combines with J gene TRBJ1-1, with D possibly matching TRBD1 (6 bases). Germline V gene data show CDR1 as SGHDT and CDR2 as YYEEEE. The CDR3 loop spans 13 amino acids. Trimming removed 4 bases at V and 0 bases at J, with 7 bases between. The CDR3 bases are TGTGCCAGCAGCGGACAGATGAACACTGAAGCTTTCTTT. It is translated as CASSGQMNTEAFF.

The chain combines TRBV2 with TRBJ2-3; TRBD1 might be the D (6 bases). The CDR3 consists of 15 residues. Germline V CDR1 and CDR2: SNHLY, FYNNEI. V was clipped by 5 bases and J by 1 base, with 13 bases between them. CDR3 loop: CASSRNRAGTDTQYF. The CDR3 nucleotides are TGTGCCAGCAGTCGTAACAGGGCGGGCACAGATACGCAGTATTTT.

The chain is built from TRBV28 and TRBJ2-7; 9 bases are a match to TRBD1. The CDR3 consists of 14 residues. Trimming cost V 4 bases and J 2 bases; bases outside gene matches: 3. Germline V lookup: CDR1 MDHEN, CDR2 SYDVKM. In DNA form, the CDR3 reads TGTGCCAGCAGTTGGACAGGGGCCACCTACGAGCAGTACTTC. This sequence encodes CASSWTGATYEQYF.

This chain joins TRBV28 and TRBJ1-3; D possibly corresponds to TRBD1 (6 bases). Germline lookup yields CDR1 MDHEN and CDR2 SYDVKM. V dropped 8 bases and J dropped 4 bases, with 15 bases sitting between them. The CDR3 loop spans 14 amino acids. Here the CDR3 DNA reads TGTGCCAGCCGCTTTGGGGGGGCCGGAAACACCATATATTTT. Its translation is CASRFGGAGNTIYF.

The V gene is TRBV2, the J gene TRBJ2-7, with unresolved D. Germline CDR1 and CDR2: SNHLY and FYNNEI. Trimming removed 7 bases at V and 3 bases at J, with 10 bases between. There are 12 residues in the CDR3. CDR3 amino acids: CASNPVDYEQYF. CDR3 nucleotide sequence: TGTGCCAGCAACCCAGTAGACTACGAGCAGTACTTC.

The chain is built from TRBV19 and TRBJ1-5; the D is unclear. V lost 3 bases to trimming and J lost 5 bases, with 5 bases between them. There are 12 residues in the CDR3. Germline CDR1 is LNHDA and CDR2 is SQIVND (reference sequence). The chain's CDR3 is CASSIVDQPQHF. The CDR3, as DNA: TGTGCCAGTAGTATTGTAGATCAGCCCCAGCATTTT.

This clone came up once. The chain employs TRBV5-1 and TRBJ1-2, with 7 bases aligning to TRBD1. The ends lost 1 base at V and 1 base at J; junction bases unmatched: 13. Germline CDR1 SGHRS, CDR2 YFSETQ. The CDR3 is 18 amino acids. The CDR3 sequence: CASSLIGLGTADNYGYTF. The CDR3 nucleotides are TGCGCCAGCAGCTTGATTGGACTCGGGACAGCAGATAACTATGGCTACACCTTC.

The V and J genes are TRBV28 and TRBJ1-5; 7 bases fit TRBD1. The CDR3 spans 18 residues. Per germline, CDR1 MDHEN and CDR2 SYDVKM. The junction had 17 bases not matched to a gene; V was cut back by 7 bases and J by 2 bases. CDR3 coding DNA: TGTGCCAGCAACTTAGGTGTGGGAAGGGGGCAGGGCAATCAGCCCCAGCATTTT. As protein: CASNLGVGRGQGNQPQHF.

The chain links TRBV12-3 or TRBV12-4 to TRBJ1-2; D is undetermined. V lost 6 bases, J lost 2 bases, and 7 bases lay in between. This CDR3 has 12 amino acids. The CDR3 is CASSRSNYGYTF. The CDR3 DNA sequence: TGTGCCAGCAGCCGGTCCAACTATGGCTACACCTTC.

V gene TRBV12-3 or TRBV12-4 combines with J gene TRBJ1-2; a weak D match, TRBD1 (5 bases). Between the trimmed V and J ends, which lost 4 bases and 4 bases, there was a span of 10 bases. CDR3 length equals 13 residues. In DNA, the CDR3 is TGTGCCAGCAGTTCCCCAGGGACCTATGGCTACACCTTC. This translates into CASSSPGTYGYTF.

The chain employs TRBV29-1 and TRBJ2-7; 7 nucleotides match TRBD1. The CDR3 extends over 13 amino acids. The germline V gene encodes CDR1 SQVTM and CDR2 ANQGSEA. The chain's CDR3 is CSAQPRQGYEQYF. The CDR3 DNA sequence: TGCAGTGCACAACCACGACAGGGCTACGAGCAGTACTTC.

The chain joins TRBV4-1 to TRBJ2-7; weak D call: TRBD1 (6 bases). V shed 0 bases and J shed 3 bases, with 18 bases lying between them. The CDR3 runs to 17 residues. Per the germline V gene, CDR1 is MGHRA and CDR2 is YSYEKL. The CDR3 sequence is CASSQDLGTKNYYEQYF. CDR3 nucleotides: TGCGCCAGCAGCCAAGACCTCGGGACAAAGAACTACTACGAGCAGTACTTC.

The V call is TRBV5-6, the J call TRBJ1-4, with 7 positions matching TRBD1. Germline values: CDR1 SGHDT, CDR2 YYEEEE. CDR3 length: 15 residues. Unmatched junction bases numbered 7, after V lost 0 bases and J lost 8 bases. In nucleotides, the CDR3 is TGTGCCAGCAGCTTGGGGGCTTACAGGGGCGAAAAACTGTTTTTT. Its protein is CASSLGAYRGEKLFF.

This rearrangement joins TRBV19 to TRBJ1-2; tentative D call: TRBD1 (5 bases). The V and J ends lost 5 bases and 6 bases respectively, with 16 bases between them. The germline V gene has CDR1 LNHDA and CDR2 SQIVND (reference sequence). The CDR3 is 14 residues long. The CDR3 protein is CASSSIGVADGYTF. The CDR3, as DNA: TGTGCCAGTAGTTCGATAGGGGTAGCGGATGGCTACACCTTC.

The chain recombines TRBV2 with TRBJ2-5, with D perhaps matching TRBD1 (6 bases). The germline gives CDR1 SNHLY, CDR2 FYNNEI. Trimming cost V 1 base and J 0 bases, with 9 bases left between them. There are 15 residues in the CDR3. The CDR3 sequence is CASSEVGTNQETQYF. CDR3 sequence (DNA): TGTGCCAGCAGTGAAGTGGGGACAAACCAAGAGACCCAGTACTTC.

V and J are TRBV10-1 and TRBJ2-3, with TRBD2 matching 9 bases. The CDR3 is made up of 17 amino acids. J was trimmed by 2 bases and V by 3 bases; bases with no gene match: 9. CDR1 WNHNN and CDR2 SYGVQD come from the germline V gene (reference sequence). CDR3 DNA: TGCGCCAGCAGTGATTATGGGAGCGGGGGGTACACAGATACGCAGTATTTT. Protein sequence: CASSDYGSGGYTDTQYF.

This clone has a handful of counts. The chain employs TRBV10-1 and TRBJ1-1, with a possible D match to TRBD1 (6 bases). This CDR3 has 16 amino acids. The V gene's germline CDR1 is WNHNN and CDR2 SYGVQD (reference sequence). The V and J ends lost 2 bases and 2 bases respectively, with 15 bases between them. The CDR3 loop reads CASSERGTNGNTEAFF. CDR3 coding DNA: TGCGCCAGCAGTGAGCGGGGGACAAACGGAAACACTGAAGCTTTCTTT.

This clone was observed a single time. This rearrangement joins TRBV5-1 to TRBJ1-1; the D gene is possibly TRBD1 (5 bases). CDR1 is SGHRS, CDR2 YFSETQ, per germline. V was cut by 5 bases and J by 4 bases, with 18 bases left in between. There are 15 residues in the CDR3. CDR3 sequence: CASRLGFSGGTEAFF. The CDR3 coding sequence is TGCGCCAGCAGATTAGGGTTTTCCGGGGGCACTGAAGCTTTCTTT.

This clone appeared once. The V and J genes are TRBV7-2 and TRBJ2-5; D is ambiguous. The CDR3 spans 12 residues. Per the germline V gene, CDR1 is SGHTA and CDR2 is FQGNSA. V was shortened by 3 bases and J by 2 bases, with 4 bases between the two germline ends. The CDR3 loop is CASSFGQETQYF. CDR3 DNA: TGTGCCAGCAGCTTTGGGCAAGAGACCCAGTACTTC.

The rearrangement joins TRBV18 to TRBJ1-2; 7 bases agree with TRBD1. CDR3 length: 16 residues. The ends lost 0 bases at V and 4 bases at J; junction bases unmatched: 8. Germline loops: CDR1 KGHSH, CDR2 LQKENI. CDR3 protein: CASSPPERGRLYGYTF. As DNA, the CDR3 is TGTGCCAGCTCACCACCTGAGAGGGGGCGCCTCTATGGCTACACCTTC.

The chain carries TRBV10-3 and TRBJ1-4; D call uncertain. V was shortened by 2 bases and J by 0 bases, with 4 bases between the two germline ends. The CDR3 has 14 amino acids. CDR1 is ENHRY and CDR2 is SYGVKD in the germline V gene. This CDR3 reads CAISEAATNEKLFF. CDR3 coding DNA: TGTGCCATCAGTGAGGCGGCAACTAATGAAAAACTGTTTTTT.

This chain joins TRBV7-2 and TRBJ2-5; TRBD2 agrees at 13 bases. Per the germline V gene, CDR1 is SGHTA and CDR2 is FQGNSA. The CDR3 extends over 16 amino acids. J lost 5 bases, V lost 5 bases, and 8 bases had no gene match. CDR3 DNA sequence: TGTGCCAGCAGCCGTGATGTGACTAGCGGGAGGGAGACCCAGTACTTC. It translates to CASSRDVTSGRETQYF.

The rearrangement uses TRBV9 and TRBJ2-3; 12 nucleotides line up with TRBD2. Germline CDR1 and CDR2: SGDLS and YYNGEE. Germline trimming cut 0 bases from V and 4 bases from J; bases unmatched to any gene: 0. The CDR3 runs 15 residues. The CDR3 DNA reads TGTGCCAGCAGCGTAGGACTAGCGGGGGCAGATACGCAGTATTTT. This sequence encodes CASSVGLAGADTQYF.